This paragraph reports one TCR beta chain. No antigen is known for it. This CDR3 contains 13 residues. Germline V gene sequence: CDR1 GTSNPN, CDR2 SVGIG (reference sequence). Trimming removed 2 bases from V and 3 bases from J, with 10 bases in between. Treatment reported: oral pan-JAK inhibitor, 5-10 mg twice daily. This sample is drawn from a study of CD8+ T cells in alopecia areata. Turning to the study itself: It was oral tofacitinib, at 5 to 10 mg twice daily, that treated patients received. Tofacitinib continued for 6 to 18 months and was then withheld for 6 months.

After isolation, RNA underwent reverse transcription to generate cDNA as the sequencing template. Assay: immunoSEQ multiplex PCR; the TCRdb copy retains only in-frame clones and omits some. The sample has 150,000 to 250,000 clones; approximately 56% are singletons. Broader study findings: One nonresponder makes the tie between baseline CD8+ expansion and response uncertain.

The specimen was CD4+ T cells sorted from blood, collected at week 4, from a patient treated with tofacitinib. This sequence was found in a human donor with alopecia areata. The V and J genes are TRBV30 and TRBJ1-2; D gene uncertain. The CDR3 coding sequence is TGTGCCTGGAGTTTCCGAGGAGACTATGGCTACACCTTC. Residues: CAWSFRGDYGYTF.